The TCR beta chain under discussion was sequenced for a study of T cell repertoires in ileal Crohn's disease. Study-level points and caveats: Active smokers at surgery had more clonal expansions than non-smokers.

The sample holds a few counts of this clone. Its antigen remains unknown. CDR3 size: 13 residues. V was cut by 6 bases and J by 4 bases, with 12 bases left in between. Germline V lookup: CDR1 LNHDA, CDR2 SQIVND (reference sequence). Some clones are missing from TCRdb's copy, which holds only in-frame ones; the method was immunoSEQ multiplex PCR. The sample carries over 9,000 clones, less than 85% recorded once. Input material: ileal tissue. The source of this sequence is an adult with Crohn's disease. The chain uses TRBV19 and TRBJ1-1; TRBD1 might be the D (5 bases). Written as DNA, the CDR3 is TGTGCCAGTAGAAAGGGGCTTGGCACTGAAGCTTTCTTT. Residues: CASRKGLGTEAFF.